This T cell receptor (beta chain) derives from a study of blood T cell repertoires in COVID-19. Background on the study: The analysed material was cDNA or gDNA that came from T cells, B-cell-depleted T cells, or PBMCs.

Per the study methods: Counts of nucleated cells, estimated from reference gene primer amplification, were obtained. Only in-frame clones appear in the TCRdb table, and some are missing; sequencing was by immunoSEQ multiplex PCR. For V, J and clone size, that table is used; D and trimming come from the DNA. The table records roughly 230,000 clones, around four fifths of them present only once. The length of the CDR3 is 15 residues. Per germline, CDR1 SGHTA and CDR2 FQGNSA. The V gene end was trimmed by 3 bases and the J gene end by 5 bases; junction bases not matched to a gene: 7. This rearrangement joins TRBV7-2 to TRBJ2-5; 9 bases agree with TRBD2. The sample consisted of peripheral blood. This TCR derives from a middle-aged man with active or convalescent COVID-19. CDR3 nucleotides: TGTGCCAGCAGCTTTGCGGGGGGGTCGTGGGAGACCCAGTACTTC. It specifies CASSFAGGSWETQYF. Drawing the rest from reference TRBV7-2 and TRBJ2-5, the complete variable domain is GAGVSQSPSNKVTEKGKDVELRCDPISGHTALYWYRQSLGQGLEFLIYFQGNSAPDKSGLPSDRFSAERTGGSVSTLTIQRTQQEDSAVYLCASSFAGGSWETQYFGPGTRLLVL.